This entry concerns a single T cell receptor (beta chain). The sample belongs to a study of blood T cell repertoires in COVID-19. The V gene end was trimmed by 6 bases and the J gene end by 9 bases; junction bases not matched to a gene: 6. The CDR3 runs 13 residues. The V gene's germline CDR1 is MDHEN and CDR2 SYDVKM. In the authors' methods: Reference gene primer amplification in the assay estimated nucleated cell counts. Assay: immunoSEQ multiplex PCR; the TCRdb copy retains only in-frame clones and omits some. D and trimming come from the DNA, and the V and J calls and clone size come from that table. This table has about 190,000 clones, around 80% appearing once.

Sequences were obtained from PBMCs or T cells enriched from blood (not recorded which). The chain joins TRBV28 to TRBJ2-1; 9 bases align to TRBD2. The TCR comes from a woman in her 50s who had recovered from COVID-19. The CDR3 nucleotides read TGTGCCAGCAGCCCCGGGACTAGCAGTGAGCAGTTCTTC. The encoded protein is CASSPGTSSEQFF.